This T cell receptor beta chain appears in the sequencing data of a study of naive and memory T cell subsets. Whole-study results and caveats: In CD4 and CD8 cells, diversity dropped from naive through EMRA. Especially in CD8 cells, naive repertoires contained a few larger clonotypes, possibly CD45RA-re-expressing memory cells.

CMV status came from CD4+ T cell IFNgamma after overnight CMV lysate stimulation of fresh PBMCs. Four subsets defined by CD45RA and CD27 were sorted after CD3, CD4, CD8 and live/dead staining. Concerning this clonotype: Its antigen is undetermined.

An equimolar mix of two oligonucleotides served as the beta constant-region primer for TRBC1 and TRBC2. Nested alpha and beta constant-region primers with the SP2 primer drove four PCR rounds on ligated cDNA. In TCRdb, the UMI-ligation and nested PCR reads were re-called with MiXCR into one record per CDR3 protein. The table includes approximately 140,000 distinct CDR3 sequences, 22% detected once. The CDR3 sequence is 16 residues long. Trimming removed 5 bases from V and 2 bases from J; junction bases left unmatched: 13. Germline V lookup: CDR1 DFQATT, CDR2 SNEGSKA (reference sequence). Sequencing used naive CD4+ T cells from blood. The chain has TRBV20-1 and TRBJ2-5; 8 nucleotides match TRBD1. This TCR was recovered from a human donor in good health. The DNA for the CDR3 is TGCAGTGCTGGGAAACTGGACAGGGATAATCAAGAGACCCAGTACTTC. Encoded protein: CSAGKLDRDNQETQYF.